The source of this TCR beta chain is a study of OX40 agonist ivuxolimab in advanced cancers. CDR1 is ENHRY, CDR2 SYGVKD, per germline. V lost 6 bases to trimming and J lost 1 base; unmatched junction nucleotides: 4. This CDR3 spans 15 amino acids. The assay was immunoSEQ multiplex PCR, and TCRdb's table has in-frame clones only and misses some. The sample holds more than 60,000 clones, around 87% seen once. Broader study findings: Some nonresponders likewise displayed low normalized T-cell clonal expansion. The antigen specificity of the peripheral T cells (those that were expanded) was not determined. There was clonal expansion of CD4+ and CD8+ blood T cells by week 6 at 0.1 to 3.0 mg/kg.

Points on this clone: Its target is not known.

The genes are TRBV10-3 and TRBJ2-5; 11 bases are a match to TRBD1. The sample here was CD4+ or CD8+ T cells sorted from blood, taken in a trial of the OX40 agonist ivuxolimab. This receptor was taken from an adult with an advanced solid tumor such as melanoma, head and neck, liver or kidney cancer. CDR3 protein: CAIRGTGGPQETQYF. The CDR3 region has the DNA TGTGCCATCAGAGGGACAGGGGGTCCCCAAGAGACCCAGTACTTC.